Below, 16 T cell receptor beta chains from the same sample are listed, as sequenced in a study of early T cells in non-severe SARS-CoV-2 infection. TCRdb independently ran MiXCR on the 5' RACE reads; one entry per CDR3 protein. In the table there are roughly 40,000 distinct CDR3 sequences, around 6.9% of which are singletons. Sample: whole blood. Receptor source: an adult who was a healthcare worker with PCR-confirmed SARS-CoV-2 infection or an uninfected control (not recorded which).

This clonotype was detected a few times. A read error is likely, as this CDR3 ends without the conserved phenylalanine or tryptophan. Because the CDR3's place on the DNA is in doubt, the DNA is left out and the CDR3 is given as listed by TCRdb. J is TRBJ2-1 and V is TRBV9; the table gives TRBD1 as D, unverified against the DNA. The germline gives CDR1 SGDLS, CDR2 YYNGEE. With termini counted, the CDR3 has 12 amino acids. CDR3 amino acids: CASSAPPGPLRL.

This clonotype was counted ten times or more. This chain joins TRBV3-1 and TRBJ2-3; 7 nucleotides match TRBD1. Germline V gives CDR1 LGHDT, CDR2 YNNKEL (reference sequence). The CDR3 extends over 15 amino acids. The V gene end was trimmed by 3 bases and the J gene end by 1 base; junction bases not matched to a gene: 4. DNA for the CDR3: TGTGCCAGCAGCCAGAGAGGACAGGGCACAGATACGCAGTATTTT. Translation: CASSQRGQGTDTQYF.

This clonotype was picked up many times. CDR3 residues: CASSSGTGDYGYTF. CDR3 nucleotide sequence: TGTGCCAGCAGCTCCGGGACAGGGGACTATGGCTACACCTTC. This chain connects TRBV13 to TRBJ1-2, with 10 bases lining up with TRBD1. Per the germline V gene, CDR1 is PRHDT and CDR2 is FYEKMQ (reference sequence). V lost 4 bases, J lost 3 bases, and 2 bases stayed unmatched. The CDR3 length is 14 residues.

A few counts support this clonotype. V gene TRBV4-1 combines with J gene TRBJ1-4, with 12 positions matching TRBD1. The V gene end was trimmed by 2 bases and the J gene end by 7 bases; junction bases not matched to a gene: 8. Germline V CDR1 and CDR2: MGHRA, YSYEKL. CDR3 length: 17 residues. The CDR3 loop is CASSQTGTGGLSEKLFF. DNA of the CDR3: TGCGCCAGCAGCCAAACCGGGACAGGGGGCTTGTCTGAAAAACTGTTTTTT.

This clonotype was seen at least ten times. J is TRBJ2-5 and V is TRBV7-9, with D maybe TRBD1 (6 bases). Germline V CDR1 and CDR2: SEHNR, FQNEAQ (reference sequence). This CDR3 is built from 14 residues. V lost 1 base, J lost 3 bases, and 9 bases lay in between. CDR3 sequence (DNA): TGTGCCAGCAGCTTAGGTCAGGGGAAAGAGACCCAGTACTTC. Amino acid sequence: CASSLGQGKETQYF.

This clonotype turned up a few times. The V call is TRBV7-6, the J call TRBJ1-2; perhaps TRBD1 as D (6 bases). In germline, CDR1 is SGHVS, CDR2 FNYEAQ. This CDR3 is 17 amino acids long. Deletions cut 1 base from V and 1 base from J, with 16 bases between. The CDR3 reads CASSLGAQGTLNYGYTF. The CDR3 DNA sequence: TGTGCCAGCAGCTTAGGCGCCCAGGGGACGCTTAACTATGGCTACACCTTC.

The chain carries TRBV7-8 and TRBJ1-1; D remains ambiguous. The CDR3 sequence is 14 residues long. The germline CDR1 and CDR2 sequences are SGHVS and FQNEAQ. Trimming stripped 0 bases from V and 1 base from J, with 6 bases between. The CDR3 is CASSLAQWNTEAFF. CDR3 sequence (DNA): TGTGCCAGCAGCTTAGCGCAGTGGAACACTGAAGCTTTCTTT.

Remarks on this clonotype: A clone one base away is much larger, so this may be a read error. The chain joins TRBV7-8 to TRBJ1-1; D gene uncertain. The CDR3 is made up of 16 amino acids. Trimming took off 4 bases at V and 6 bases at J, with 21 bases between the two ends. Germline loops: CDR1 SGHVS, CDR2 FQNEAQ. In nucleotides, the CDR3 is TGTGCCAGCAGCTCCCTGTGGGCGTTTGAATCCGCTGAAGCTTTCTTT. The encoded protein is CASSSLWAFESAEAFF. The variable domain in full, completed from reference TRBV7-8 and TRBJ1-1, reads GAGVSQSPRYKVAKRGQDVALRCDPISGHVSLFWYQQALGQGPEFLTYFQNEAQLDKSGLPSDRFFAERPEGSVSTLKIQRTQQEDSAVYLCASSSLWAFESAEAFFGQGTRLTVV.

V and J are TRBV11-2 and TRBJ1-1, with D unclear. Looked up from germline, CDR1 is SGHAT and CDR2 is FQNNGV. This CDR3 has 11 residues. Trimming stripped 1 base from V and 8 bases from J, with 5 bases between. The CDR3 sequence is CASSLVAEAFF. The DNA of the CDR3 is TGTGCCAGCAGCTTAGTCGCAGAAGCTTTCTTT.

The gene calls are TRBV3-1 and TRBJ2-2, with 8 bases lining up with TRBD2. Germline lookup yields CDR1 LGHDT and CDR2 YNNKEL (reference sequence). CDR3 size: 17 residues. V gave up 5 bases and J gave up 0 bases; unmatched junction bases: 8. CDR3 loop: CASSTQSGGANTGELFF. The CDR3, as DNA: TGTGCCAGCAGCACACAAAGCGGGGGAGCGAACACCGGGGAGCTGTTTTTT. The whole variable domain, remainder taken from reference TRBV3-1 and TRBJ2-2, is DTAVSQTPKYLVTQMGNDKSIKCEQNLGHDTMYWYKQDSKKFLKIMFSYNNKELIINETVPNRFSPKSPDKAHLNLHINSLELGDSAVYFCASSTQSGGANTGELFFGEGSRLTVL.

This chain connects TRBV7-9 to TRBJ2-7, with 7 bases matching TRBD1. Per germline, CDR1 SEHNR and CDR2 FQNEAQ (reference sequence). Trimming cost V 3 bases and J 3 bases; bases outside gene matches: 2. This CDR3 contains 13 residues. CDR3 in amino acids: CASSLQGDYEQYF. In DNA, the CDR3 is TGTGCCAGCAGCTTGCAGGGGGACTACGAGCAGTACTTC. The full variable domain, in which reference TRBV7-9 and TRBJ2-7 provide the parts outside the CDR3, is DTGVSQNPRHKITKRGQNVTFRCDPISEHNRLYWYRQTLGQGPEFLTYFQNEAQLEKSRLLSDRFSAERPKGSFSTLEIQRTEQGDSAMYLCASSLQGDYEQYFGPGTRLTVT.

This clonotype has only a few counts. The V call is TRBV20-1, the J call TRBJ1-5; D unresolved. The CDR3 is made up of 14 amino acids. Germline V gives CDR1 DFQATT, CDR2 SNEGSKA (reference sequence). Deletions cut 0 bases from V and 3 bases from J, with 9 bases between. CDR3 residues: CSARDFLVNQPQHF. Here the CDR3 DNA reads TGCAGTGCTAGAGATTTTTTAGTCAATCAGCCCCAGCATTTT.

V usage is TRBV7-8 and J usage is TRBJ1-1; D not resolved. V was clipped by 0 bases and J by 5 bases, with 7 bases between them. The germline V gene encodes CDR1 SGHVS and CDR2 FQNEAQ. The length of the CDR3 is 13 residues. Here the CDR3 reads CASSLAVPTEAFF. CDR3 DNA: TGTGCCAGCAGCTTAGCGGTGCCTACTGAAGCTTTCTTT.

The chain carries TRBV28 and TRBJ2-5; no reliable D call. CDR3 length: 13 amino acids. Per germline, CDR1 MDHEN and CDR2 SYDVKM. The germline V and J ends were trimmed by 2 bases and 7 bases, with 11 bases remaining between them. CDR3 sequence reads: CASSLSLAGTQYF. The CDR3 coding sequence is TGTGCCAGCAGTTTAAGTCTGGCCGGGACCCAGTACTTC.

This clonotype showed up just once. The CDR3 sequence: CSAYGRGLFYEQYF. The CDR3 nucleotides read TGCAGTGCTTATGGGAGGGGACTTTTTTACGAGCAGTACTTC. The J gene is TRBJ2-7, the V gene TRBV20-1, with TRBD2 matching 7 bases. Germline V gives CDR1 DFQATT, CDR2 SNEGSKA (reference sequence). The J segment lost 4 bases and the V segment lost 5 bases, leaving 11 bases of the junction unmatched. The CDR3 has 14 residues.

This clonotype was observed a few times. The chain carries TRBV20-1 and TRBJ1-1; D unresolved. Trimming cost V 0 bases and J 1 base, with 9 bases left between them. The V gene's germline CDR1 is DFQATT and CDR2 SNEGSKA (reference sequence). The CDR3 extends over 14 amino acids. Written as DNA, the CDR3 is TGCAGTGCTAGAGAGATGCGAGGGAACACTGAAGCTTTCTTT. Protein sequence: CSAREMRGNTEAFF.